These T cell receptor beta chains were read from a single sample in a study of blood T cell repertoires in COVID-19. Some clones are missing from TCRdb's copy, which holds only in-frame ones; the method was immunoSEQ multiplex PCR. The table shows under 300,000 clones, with 70% to 85% occurring only once. Material: peripheral blood. The receptors were gathered from a man aged 35-49 years who had recovered from COVID-19. Both conserved end residues are part of each CDR3. The D gene is left open where the match is weak. Some rows have no size entry. The others give once, few or many, or a class for an expanded clone.

.,TRBJ2-2,TRBV12-3/TRBV12-4,.,11,TGTGCCAGCACCGTAGCCGGGGAGCTGTTTTTT,CASTVAGELFF
once,TRBJ2-5,TRBV7-2,TRBD2,15,TGTGCCAGCAGCCACCCACTAGCGGGCAGTGAGACCCAGTACTTC,CASSHPLAGSETQYF
.,TRBJ1-1,TRBV5-5,.,14,TGTGCCAGCTCACGTCAATTAGCTGACACTGAAGCTTTCTTT,CASSRQLADTEAFF
.,TRBJ1-5,TRBV2,TRBD1,15,TGTGCCAGCAGTGGGGACAGGGCTAGCAATCAGCCCCAGCATTTT,CASSGDRASNQPQHF
.,TRBJ2-3,TRBV20-1,.,13,TGCAGTGCTAGTCCCTCCGGACTGGATACGCAGTATTTT,CSASPSGLDTQYF
.,TRBJ2-7,TRBV7-9,TRBD1,17,TGTGCCAGCAGCTTAGCGGGTTTTGGGACAGACGACTACGAGCAGTACTTC,CASSLAGFGTDDYEQYF
.,TRBJ1-1,TRBV5-4,.,13,TGTGCCAGCAGCTTGGGTATGAACACTGAAGCTTTCTTT,CASSLGMNTEAFF
.,TRBJ1-2,TRBV29-1,TRBD1,13,TGCAGCGTGACCGGGACAGGGGGCGGGGGCTACACCTTC,CSVTGTGGGGYTF
.,TRBJ1-1,TRBV2,.,13,TGTGCCAGCACGGAACAGGGGAACACTGAAGCTTTCTTT,CASTEQGNTEAFF
once,TRBJ1-2,TRBV5-4,.,16,TGTGCCAGCAGCTTGAGTTCTGGAACAGCTAACTATGGCTACACCTTC,CASSLSSGTANYGYTF
.,TRBJ1-5,TRBV5-8,TRBD1,13,TGTGCCAGCAACCGGGACAGGGACGAGCCCCAGCATTTT,CASNRDRDEPQHF
.,TRBJ2-5,TRBV6-2/TRBV6-3,TRBD1,14,TGTGCCAGCAGACCTTCGACAGGGGAAGAGACCCAGTACTTC,CASRPSTGEETQYF
.,TRBJ1-2,TRBV25-1,.,15,TGTGCCAGCAGTGAATTAGGGGCGGGGCGGGGAATCTACACCTTC,CASSELGAGRGIYTF
.,TRBJ1-2,TRBV27,.,15,TGTGCCAGCAGTCCCTCGGGCAGGGGTCTTGGTGGCTACACCTTC,CASSPSGRGLGGYTF
once,TRBJ2-3,TRBV7-9,TRBD2,18,TGTGCCAGCAGCTTAGTCGTCCCTAGCGGGGGGTACACAGATACGCAGTATTTT,CASSLVVPSGGYTDTQYF
.,TRBJ1-5,TRBV30,TRBD1,13,TGTGCCTGGAGTTTGGACAGGGAACAGCCCCAGCATTTT,CAWSLDREQPQHF
once,TRBJ2-5,TRBV25-1,TRBD2,17,TGTGCCAGCAGTGAAGGACTAGCGGGGGCGGGGCAAGAGACCCAGTACTTC,CASSEGLAGAGQETQYF
.,TRBJ2-7,TRBV5-4,TRBD1,14,TGTGCCAGCAGCCCGAGACAGGGGCCCTACGAGCAGTACTTC,CASSPRQGPYEQYF
few,TRBJ2-2,TRBV19,TRBD2,14,TGTGCCAGTAACGCGGGGGGGTCCGCCGGGGAGCTGTTTTTT,CASNAGGSAGELFF
.,TRBJ2-2,TRBV10-1,TRBD2,15,TGCGCCAGCAGTGAGTCAGTAGCGGGGGCCGGGGAGCTGTTTTTT,CASSESVAGAGELFF
.,TRBJ2-7,TRBV2,TRBD2,13,TGTGCCAGCAGTTTGGTAGCGGGATCCGAGCAGTACTTC,CASSLVAGSEQYF
few,TRBJ2-2,TRBV10-3,TRBD1,16,TGTGCCATCAGACGCTCCGGGACAGGGGGCACCGGGGAGCTGTTTTTT,CAIRRSGTGGTGELFF
.,TRBJ2-3,TRBV7-9,TRBD2,18,TGTGCCAGCAGCCCCTATGCATTCAGCGGGAGGAGCACAGATACGCAGTATTTT,CASSPYAFSGRSTDTQYF